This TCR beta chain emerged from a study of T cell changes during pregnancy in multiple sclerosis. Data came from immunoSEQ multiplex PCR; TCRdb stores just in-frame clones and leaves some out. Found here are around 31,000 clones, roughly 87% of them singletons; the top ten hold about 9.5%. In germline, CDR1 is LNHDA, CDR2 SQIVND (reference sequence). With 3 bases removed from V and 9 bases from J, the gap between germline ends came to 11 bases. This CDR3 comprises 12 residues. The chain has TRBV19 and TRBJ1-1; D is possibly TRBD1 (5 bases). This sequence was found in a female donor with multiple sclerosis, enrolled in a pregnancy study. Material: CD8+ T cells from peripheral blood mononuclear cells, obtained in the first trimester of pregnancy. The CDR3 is CASSMAGVQAFF. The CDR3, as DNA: TGTGCCAGTAGTATGGCGGGGGTACAAGCTTTCTTT.